Given below is one T cell receptor (beta chain) in context. This record comes from a study of blood T cell repertoires in COVID-19. Overall study context: The analysed material was cDNA or gDNA that came from T cells, B-cell-depleted T cells, or PBMCs.

Some clones are missing from TCRdb's copy, which holds only in-frame ones; the method was immunoSEQ multiplex PCR. The repertoire holds 250,000 or so clones, with approximately 82% as singletons. Trimming at V came to 0 bases and at J to 4 bases, leaving 6 bases not matched to a gene. This CDR3 spans 15 amino acids. The germline CDR1 and CDR2 sequences are SGDLS and YYNGEE. The sample was peripheral blood. The rearrangement joins TRBV9 to TRBJ1-2; the match to TRBD1 covers 7 bases. The sequence came from a man aged 25-45 years who had recovered from COVID-19. The CDR3: CASSVGGRGSYGYTF. In nucleotides, the CDR3 is TGTGCCAGCAGCGTAGGCGGCAGGGGGTCCTATGGCTACACCTTC.